The T cell receptor beta chain under discussion was sequenced for a study of blood T cells in healthy people across ages. Study-wide results and limits: Diversity of TCR beta per million T cells declined in a roughly linear way with age. Changes seen in expanded clonotypes were possibly confounded by donor CMV status left unknown.

CDR1 and CDR2 from the germline V gene are MNHEY and SVGEGT. This CDR3 region has 16 residues. Trimming cost V 0 bases and J 3 bases; bases outside gene matches: 4. Through a sample-barcoded 5' primer and a J-beta primer mix, a second PCR was run for about 6 to 11 cycles. TCRdb re-called the 5' RACE reads through MiXCR, storing one row per CDR3 protein. The sample consists of about 800,000 distinct CDR3 sequences, around 25% of them appearing once. In this sample, this clonotype turned up a few times. Its antigen remains unidentified. The same sample was also studied in work on T cells of mothers and their children.

Sequenced input: blood. The chain is built from TRBV6-2 or TRBV6-3 and TRBJ2-1; the match to TRBD1 covers 8 bases. This clonotype originated in a boy aged 5-17 years in good health. The CDR3 DNA is TGTGCCAGCAGTTACTCCGCGACAGGGGACTACAATGAGCAGTTCTTC. It translates to CASSYSATGDYNEQFF.